This T cell receptor beta chain was obtained from a study of T cells in localized non-small cell lung cancer. This CDR3 is built from 12 residues. Germline lookup yields CDR1 SNHLY and CDR2 FYNNEI. Findings of the study overall: Uninvolved adjacent lung showed the highest T cell clonality, exceeding tumor. There were a median about 53 of the top 100 tumor clones appearing in adjacent lung. Heterogeneity remains possible, as sequencing covered one tumor region only.

For this clone: Its antigen is unknown. The junction differs from germline at one of its ends, possibly a read error.

The table came from immunoSEQ multiplex PCR; TCRdb's copy has only in-frame clones and leaves some out. Here the sample spans about 60,000 clones, roughly nine tenths being singletons. The sequence derives from a woman between 35 and 70 years old with stage I lung adenocarcinoma. The genes are TRBV2 and TRBJ1-2; no clear D. The sample here was peripheral blood, taken before any cancer treatment. The CDR3 reads CASSEVKTGYTF. Here the CDR3 DNA reads TGTGCCAGCAGCGAAGTAAAGACCGGCTACACCTTC.